This T cell receptor beta chain was recovered during a study of OX40 agonist ivuxolimab in advanced cancers. Study as a whole: Patients were infused with ivuxolimab every 2 weeks at 0.01 to 10 mg/kg.

This CDR3 is 12 amino acids long. Trimming removed 7 bases at V and 5 bases at J, with 14 bases between. The germline V gene has CDR1 SQVTM and CDR2 ANQGSEA. The method was immunoSEQ multiplex PCR; TCRdb's version includes in-frame clones alone and lacks a portion of them. The repertoire holds tens of thousands of clones, with approximately 86% as singletons. The clonotype was recovered from an adult with an advanced solid tumor such as melanoma, head and neck, liver or kidney cancer. The material sequenced was CD4+ or CD8+ T cells sorted from blood, taken in a trial of the OX40 agonist ivuxolimab. The chain couples TRBV29-1 to TRBJ1-1, with a possible D match to TRBD1 (6 bases). CDR3 loop: CSAQGWGTEAFF. CDR3 DNA sequence: TGCAGCGCCCAGGGGTGGGGGACTGAAGCTTTCTTT.